The present entry profiles one T cell receptor beta chain with its context. The target antigen is unknown. The sample originates from a study of T cell responses to AZD1222 COVID-19 vaccine. Study-wide results and limits: As reported, nearly half of all spike-specific TCRs target variant regions that are unmutated. Most donors were white British, females outnumbered males, and clonal diversity was possibly underestimated. Baseline serostatus was positive in only a handful of AZD1222 recipients. Spike-specific TCR repertoires showed rising breadth and depth after two AZD1222 doses.

The V end lost 6 bases, the J end lost 2 bases, and 17 bases lay between the germline ends. CDR3 length: 15 residues. Germline loops: CDR1 MDHEN, CDR2 SYDVKM. The data were produced by immunoSEQ multiplex PCR, yet TCRdb's version contains in-frame clones alone and is incomplete. The sample carries about 110,000 clones, more than 70% recorded once. The receptor's source is an adult in good health. Sequencing used peripheral blood, obtained on day 0 of AZD1222 vaccination. The V and J genes are TRBV28 and TRBJ2-7; weak D call: TRBD1 (6 bases). CDR3 in DNA: TGTGCCAGCAGCCGACCCGGGACAAAGACCTACGAGCAGTACTTC. Protein product: CASSRPGTKTYEQYF.